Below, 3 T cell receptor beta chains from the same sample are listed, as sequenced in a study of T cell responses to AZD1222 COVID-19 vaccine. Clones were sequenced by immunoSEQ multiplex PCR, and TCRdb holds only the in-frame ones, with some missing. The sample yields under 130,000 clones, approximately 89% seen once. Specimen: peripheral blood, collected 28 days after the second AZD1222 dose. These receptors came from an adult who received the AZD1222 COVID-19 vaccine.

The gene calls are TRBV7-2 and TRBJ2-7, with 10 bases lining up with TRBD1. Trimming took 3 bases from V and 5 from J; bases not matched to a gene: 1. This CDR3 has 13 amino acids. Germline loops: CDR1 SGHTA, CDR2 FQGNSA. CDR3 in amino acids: CASSLDRGDEQYF. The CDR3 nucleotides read TGTGCCAGCAGCTTGGACAGGGGGGACGAGCAGTACTTC.

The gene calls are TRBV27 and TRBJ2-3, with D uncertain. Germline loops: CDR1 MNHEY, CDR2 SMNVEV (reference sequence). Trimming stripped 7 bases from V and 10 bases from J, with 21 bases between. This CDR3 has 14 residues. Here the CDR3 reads CASTQLGNLDAQYF. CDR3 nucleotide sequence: TGTGCCAGCACCCAATTGGGCAACCTTGATGCGCAGTATTTT.

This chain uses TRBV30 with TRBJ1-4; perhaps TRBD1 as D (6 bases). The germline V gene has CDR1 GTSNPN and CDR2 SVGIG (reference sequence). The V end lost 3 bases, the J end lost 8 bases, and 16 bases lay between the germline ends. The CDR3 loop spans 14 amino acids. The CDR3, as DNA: TGTGCCTGGAGCAACAGGGTTGGGCACGAAAAACTGTTTTTT. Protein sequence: CAWSNRVGHEKLFF.